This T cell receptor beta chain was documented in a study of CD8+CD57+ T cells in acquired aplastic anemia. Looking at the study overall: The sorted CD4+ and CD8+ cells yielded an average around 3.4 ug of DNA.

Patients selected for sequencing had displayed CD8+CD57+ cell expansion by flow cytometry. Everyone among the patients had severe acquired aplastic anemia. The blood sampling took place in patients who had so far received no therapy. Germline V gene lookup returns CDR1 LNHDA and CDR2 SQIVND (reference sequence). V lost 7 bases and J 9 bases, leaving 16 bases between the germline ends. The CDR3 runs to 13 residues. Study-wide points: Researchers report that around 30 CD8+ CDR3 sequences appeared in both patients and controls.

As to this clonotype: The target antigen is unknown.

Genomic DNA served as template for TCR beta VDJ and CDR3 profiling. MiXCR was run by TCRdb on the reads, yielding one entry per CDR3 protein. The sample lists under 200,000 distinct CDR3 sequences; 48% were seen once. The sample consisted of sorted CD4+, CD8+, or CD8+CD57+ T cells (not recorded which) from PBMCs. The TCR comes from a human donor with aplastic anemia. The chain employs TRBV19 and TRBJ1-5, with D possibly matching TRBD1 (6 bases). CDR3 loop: CASTPTGSWPQHF. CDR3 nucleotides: TGTGCCAGTACCCCGACAGGTTCGTGGCCCCAGCATTTT.